This T cell receptor beta chain derives from a study of HIV-infected patients and healthy controls. Overall study findings and caveats: MAIT alpha-chain CDR3s were frequent in healthy controls, depleted in HIV+. When repertoires were size-matched, rare events in HIV-infected data became overweighted. Compared with controls, mean Gini indices were significantly raised in HIV-infected repertoires, possibly indicating oligoclonality.

cDNA was made from approximately 500 ng RNA using alpha and beta constant primers. Each of the alpha and beta chains got its own library through chain-specific third strand synthesis with indices. Ligation attached cDNA to a 5' RACE adapter that carried a random hexamer and SP2 site. TCRdb redid the calling of the 5' RACE reads with MiXCR, one entry per CDR3 protein. The sample holds approximately 5,500 distinct CDR3 sequences, around 8.8% seen once. This clonotype was detected many times. Its antigen remains unidentified. Antiretroviral therapy had run roughly three months, about 14 weeks, before follow-up blood collection. No cell fractionation was done, so the repertoire covers all unsorted peripheral blood T cells. The CDR3 sequence is 15 residues long. Germline V gene lookup returns CDR1 MDHEN and CDR2 SYDVKM. V shed 3 bases and J shed 3 bases, with 12 bases lying between them.

The rearrangement uses TRBV28 and TRBJ2-1, with D possibly TRBD1 on 6 matching bases. The origin of this receptor is an adult with HIV infection. The specimen comprised blood, sampled during antiretroviral therapy. The CDR3 loop is CASSFQGPIYNEQFF. CDR3 coding DNA: TGTGCCAGCAGTTTTCAGGGGCCCATCTACAATGAGCAGTTCTTC.